Listed below are T cell receptor beta chains from one sample, sequenced in a study of a mutant IDH1 vaccine in newly diagnosed glioma. Which antigens these TCRs recognize remains unknown. Here immunoSEQ multiplex PCR was the method, and the copy in TCRdb shows in-frame clones only, minus some. Of 35,000 to 50,000 clones listed, about 80% are singletons. Sequences were derived from PBMCs, sampled from a glioma patient whose treatment included an IDH1 peptide vaccine. These receptor sequences come from a woman aged 50 to 65 with glioma. CDR3s include the opening cysteine and the closing phenylalanine or tryptophan. The order of the fields is V gene, clone size, D gene, J gene, CDR3 DNA, CDR3 protein. D genes are given only for firm matches. Part of the rows lack a size; the others show once, few, many or a class for expanded clones.

v_call: TRBV27
clone_size: NA
d_call: TRBD2
j_call: TRBJ2-3
cdr3_nt: TGTGCCAGCAATCTAGCGGGGGGGTTAAGAGGAACGCAGTATTTT
cdr3_aa: CASNLAGGLRGTQYF

v_call: TRBV9
clone_size: NA
d_call: NA
j_call: TRBJ2-1
cdr3_nt: TGTGCCAGCAGCGTAGCTGCCCCCAACTCCTACAATGAGCAGTTCTTC
cdr3_aa: CASSVAAPNSYNEQFF

v_call: TRBV6-5
clone_size: NA
d_call: NA
j_call: TRBJ1-5
cdr3_nt: TGTGCCAGCAGTTCCGACGGCTATAGCAATCAGCCCCAGCATTTT
cdr3_aa: CASSSDGYSNQPQHF

v_call: TRBV28
clone_size: NA
d_call: NA
j_call: TRBJ1-4
cdr3_nt: TGTGCCAGCAGTCCCCGAGGGGGTCGGTATGAAAAACTGTTTTTT
cdr3_aa: CASSPRGGRYEKLFF

v_call: TRBV4-2
clone_size: NA
d_call: TRBD1
j_call: TRBJ2-2
cdr3_nt: TGTGCCAGCAGCCAAGCCCCCGACAGGGCGCACACCGGGGAGCTGTTTTTT
cdr3_aa: CASSQAPDRAHTGELFF

v_call: TRBV4-1
clone_size: once
d_call: NA
j_call: TRBJ1-2
cdr3_nt: TGCGCCAGCAGCCCTCGGACACAAAACTATGGCTACACCTTC
cdr3_aa: CASSPRTQNYGYTF

v_call: TRBV5-1
clone_size: large
d_call: TRBD1
j_call: TRBJ1-6
cdr3_nt: TGCGCCAGCAGCCGGACAGGGGCTTCACCCCTCCACTTT
cdr3_aa: CASSRTGASPLHF

v_call: TRBV6-5
clone_size: few
d_call: NA
j_call: TRBJ2-7
cdr3_nt: TGTGCCAGCAGCCTTGGTGGCTCCTACGAGCAGTACTTC
cdr3_aa: CASSLGGSYEQYF

v_call: TRBV5-1
clone_size: NA
d_call: NA
j_call: TRBJ2-2
cdr3_nt: TGCGCCAGCCGTTTGGGGGGCGGGAGCACCGGGGAGCTGTTTTTT
cdr3_aa: CASRLGGGSTGELFF

v_call: TRBV18
clone_size: NA
d_call: TRBD2
j_call: TRBJ2-7
cdr3_nt: TGTGCCAGCTCACCCTCTGGGACTAGCGGGGTGAAGACCTACGAGCAGTACTTC
cdr3_aa: CASSPSGTSGVKTYEQYF

v_call: TRBV28
clone_size: NA
d_call: NA
j_call: TRBJ2-5
cdr3_nt: TGTGCCAGCTGGCCAGGGTCCCTCCAAGAGACCCAGTACTTC
cdr3_aa: CASWPGSLQETQYF

v_call: TRBV19
clone_size: NA
d_call: TRBD1
j_call: TRBJ1-1
cdr3_nt: TGTGCCAGTAGGAGAAATCTAGGGGGCCAGGCTGAAGCTTTCTTT
cdr3_aa: CASRRNLGGQAEAFF

v_call: TRBV28
clone_size: NA
d_call: TRBD1
j_call: TRBJ1-2
cdr3_nt: TGTGCCAGCGGGACAGGGGTTGGCTACACCTTC
cdr3_aa: CASGTGVGYTF

v_call: TRBV7-7
clone_size: few
d_call: NA
j_call: TRBJ2-7
cdr3_nt: TGTGCTAGCAGCCCCCAGAGTCTTAGCTACGAGCAGTACTTC
cdr3_aa: CASSPQSLSYEQYF

v_call: TRBV28
clone_size: NA
d_call: NA
j_call: TRBJ1-1
cdr3_nt: TGTGCCAGCAGTGAAGGGGTGGATAACACTGAAGCTTTCTTT
cdr3_aa: CASSEGVDNTEAFF

v_call: TRBV4-2
clone_size: NA
d_call: TRBD1
j_call: TRBJ2-5
cdr3_nt: TGTGCCAGCAGCCAAACAGGGGAAGAGACCCAGTACTTC
cdr3_aa: CASSQTGEETQYF

v_call: TRBV11-2
clone_size: NA
d_call: NA
j_call: TRBJ1-1
cdr3_nt: TGTGCCAGCAGCTTAGGCTTGAACACTGAAGCTTTCTTT
cdr3_aa: CASSLGLNTEAFF

v_call: TRBV27
clone_size: NA
d_call: NA
j_call: TRBJ1-5
cdr3_nt: TGTGCCAGCAGTTGGATGAGGTTTCAGCCCCAGCATTTT
cdr3_aa: CASSWMRFQPQHF

v_call: TRBV4-1
clone_size: NA
d_call: NA
j_call: TRBJ1-5
cdr3_nt: TGCGCCAGCAGCCAAACAGATAGTCAGCCCCAGCATTTT
cdr3_aa: CASSQTDSQPQHF

v_call: TRBV27
clone_size: NA
d_call: NA
j_call: TRBJ2-7
cdr3_nt: TGTGCCAGCAGTTTCGCAGGGAATGCCTACGAGCAGTACTTC
cdr3_aa: CASSFAGNAYEQYF

v_call: TRBV6-5
clone_size: NA
d_call: NA
j_call: TRBJ2-7
cdr3_nt: TGTGCCAGCAGTTACTCCGGAAGGCCAGGATCCTACGAGCAGTACTTC
cdr3_aa: CASSYSGRPGSYEQYF

v_call: TRBV5-1
clone_size: NA
d_call: NA
j_call: TRBJ2-2
cdr3_nt: TGCGCCAGCAGCTTGGCCAACACCGGGGAGCTGTTTTTT
cdr3_aa: CASSLANTGELFF

v_call: TRBV9
clone_size: NA
d_call: NA
j_call: TRBJ2-5
cdr3_nt: TGTGCCAGCAGCGTAGCTACGAGGGAGGTGGAGACCCAGTACTTC
cdr3_aa: CASSVATREVETQYF

v_call: TRBV18
clone_size: NA
d_call: NA
j_call: TRBJ2-7
cdr3_nt: TGTGCCAGCCGATCGATAGGTGATGGCTACGAGCAGTACTTC
cdr3_aa: CASRSIGDGYEQYF

v_call: TRBV2
clone_size: few
d_call: NA
j_call: TRBJ1-5
cdr3_nt: TGTGCCAGCAGTGAGGAGGTAGGAGAGCCCCAGCATTTT
cdr3_aa: CASSEEVGEPQHF

v_call: TRBV11-2
clone_size: NA
d_call: NA
j_call: TRBJ2-7
cdr3_nt: TGTGCCAGCACCCTCGGACCTTCCTACGAGCAGTCGCACTTC
cdr3_aa: CASTLGPSYEQSHF

v_call: TRBV5-6
clone_size: NA
d_call: TRBD2
j_call: TRBJ2-3
cdr3_nt: TGTGCCAGCAGCTGGGCTAGCGGACTATACACAGATACGCAGTATTTT
cdr3_aa: CASSWASGLYTDTQYF

v_call: TRBV7-8
clone_size: NA
d_call: TRBD1
j_call: TRBJ1-2
cdr3_nt: TGTGCCAGCAGCTTAGCGTCAGGGGGACATGGCTACACCTTC
cdr3_aa: CASSLASGGHGYTF

v_call: TRBV5-6
clone_size: NA
d_call: TRBD1
j_call: TRBJ1-2
cdr3_nt: TGTGCCAGCAGCCCCTCGCAGGGGGCAGACACCTTC
cdr3_aa: CASSPSQGADTF